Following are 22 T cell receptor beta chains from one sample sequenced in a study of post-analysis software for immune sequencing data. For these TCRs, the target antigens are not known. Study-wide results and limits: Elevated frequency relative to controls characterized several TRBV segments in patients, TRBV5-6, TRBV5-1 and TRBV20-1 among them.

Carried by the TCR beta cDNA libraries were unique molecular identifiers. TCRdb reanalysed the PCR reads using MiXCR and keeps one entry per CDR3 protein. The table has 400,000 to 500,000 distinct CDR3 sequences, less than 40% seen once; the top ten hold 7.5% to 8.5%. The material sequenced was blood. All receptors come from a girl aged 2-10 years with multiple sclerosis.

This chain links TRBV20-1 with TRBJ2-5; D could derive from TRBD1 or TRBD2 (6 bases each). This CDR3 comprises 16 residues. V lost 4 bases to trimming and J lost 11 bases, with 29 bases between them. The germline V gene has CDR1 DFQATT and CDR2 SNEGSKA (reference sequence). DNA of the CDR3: TGCAGTGCTAACAAATGGAGGGGGAGCGTATATAATGAGCAGTACTTC. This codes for CSANKWRGSVYNEQYF.

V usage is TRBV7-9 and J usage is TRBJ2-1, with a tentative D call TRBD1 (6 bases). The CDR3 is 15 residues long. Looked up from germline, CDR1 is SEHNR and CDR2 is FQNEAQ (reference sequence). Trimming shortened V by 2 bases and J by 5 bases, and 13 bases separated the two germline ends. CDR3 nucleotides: TGTGCCAGCAGCTTAATCGGGGACAACAACAATGAGCAGTTCTTC. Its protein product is CASSLIGDNNNEQFF. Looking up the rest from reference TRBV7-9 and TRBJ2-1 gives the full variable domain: DTGVSQNPRHKITKRGQNVTFRCDPISEHNRLYWYRQTLGQGPEFLTYFQNEAQLEKSRLLSDRFSAERPKGSFSTLEIQRTEQGDSAMYLCASSLIGDNNNEQFFGPGTRLTVL.

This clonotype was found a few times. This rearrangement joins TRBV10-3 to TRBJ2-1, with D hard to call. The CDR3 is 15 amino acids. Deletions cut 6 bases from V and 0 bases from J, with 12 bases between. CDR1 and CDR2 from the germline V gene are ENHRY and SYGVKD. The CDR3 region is CAIRQTASSYNEQFF. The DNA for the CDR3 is TGTGCCATCAGACAGACGGCAAGCTCCTACAATGAGCAGTTCTTC.

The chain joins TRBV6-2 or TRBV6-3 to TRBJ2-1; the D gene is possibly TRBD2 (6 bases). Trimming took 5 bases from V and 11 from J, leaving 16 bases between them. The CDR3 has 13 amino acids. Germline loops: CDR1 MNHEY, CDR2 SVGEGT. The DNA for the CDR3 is TGTGCCAGCAGTCCGGGACTCAGACATAAGCAGTTCTTC. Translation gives CASSPGLRHKQFF.

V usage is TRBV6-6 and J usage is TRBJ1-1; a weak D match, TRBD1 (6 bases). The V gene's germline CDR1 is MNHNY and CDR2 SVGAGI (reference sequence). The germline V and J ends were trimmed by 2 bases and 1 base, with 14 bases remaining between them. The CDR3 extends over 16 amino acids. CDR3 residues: CASSYLIRGGNTEAFF. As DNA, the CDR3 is TGTGCCAGCAGTTACCTGATCAGGGGCGGGAACACTGAAGCTTTCTTT.

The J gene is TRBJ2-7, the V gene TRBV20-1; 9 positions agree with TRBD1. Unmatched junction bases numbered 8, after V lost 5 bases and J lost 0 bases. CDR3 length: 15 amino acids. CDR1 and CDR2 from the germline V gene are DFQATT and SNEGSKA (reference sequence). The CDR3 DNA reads TGCAGTGCTCCTACTTGGGGACAGGGCTCCTACGAGCAGTACTTC. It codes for CSAPTWGQGSYEQYF.

The CDR3 DNA reads as TGTGCCAGCAGCCAGACAGGGGATCGCGGCTACACCTTC. Its translation: CASSQTGDRGYTF. V gene TRBV3-1 combines with J gene TRBJ1-2; TRBD1 agrees at 8 bases. Trimming removed 3 bases from V and 8 bases from J; junction bases left unmatched: 5. Germline CDR1 is LGHDT and CDR2 is YNNKEL (reference sequence). The CDR3 has 13 residues.

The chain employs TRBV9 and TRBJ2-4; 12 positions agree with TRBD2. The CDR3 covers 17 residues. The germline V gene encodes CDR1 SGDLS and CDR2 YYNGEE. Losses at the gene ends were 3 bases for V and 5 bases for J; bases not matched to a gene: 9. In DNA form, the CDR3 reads TGTGCCAGCAGCGCCCGATCTAGCGGGGGGGCCCAAAACATTCAGTACTTC. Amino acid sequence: CASSARSSGGAQNIQYF.

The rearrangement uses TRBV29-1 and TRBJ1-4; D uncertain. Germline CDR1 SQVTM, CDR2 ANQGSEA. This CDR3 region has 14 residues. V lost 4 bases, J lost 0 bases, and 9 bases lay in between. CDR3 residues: CSVGGEPTNEKLFF. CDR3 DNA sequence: TGCAGCGTTGGTGGAGAGCCAACTAATGAAAAACTGTTTTTT.

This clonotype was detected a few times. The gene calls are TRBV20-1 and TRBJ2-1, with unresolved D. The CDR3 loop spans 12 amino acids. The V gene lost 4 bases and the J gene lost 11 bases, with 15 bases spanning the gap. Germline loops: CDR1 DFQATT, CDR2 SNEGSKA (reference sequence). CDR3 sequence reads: CSATAWTAKQFF. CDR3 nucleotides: TGCAGTGCTACGGCGTGGACCGCAAAGCAGTTCTTC.

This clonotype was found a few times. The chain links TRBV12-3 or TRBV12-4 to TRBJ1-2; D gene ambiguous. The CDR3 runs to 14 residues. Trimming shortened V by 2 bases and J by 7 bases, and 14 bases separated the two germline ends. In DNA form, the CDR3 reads TGTGCCAGCAGTTTAACCAACCGTCCCGGTGGCTACACCTTC. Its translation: CASSLTNRPGGYTF.

CDR3 sequence reads: CSAGIPGPKETQYF. DNA for the CDR3: TGCAGTGCCGGTATCCCGGGACCCAAAGAGACCCAGTACTTC. This chain links TRBV20-1 with TRBJ2-5, with D perhaps assigned TRBD1 or TRBD2 (5 bases each). V was trimmed by 6 bases and J by 3 bases, leaving 17 bases between them. The length of the CDR3 is 14 residues. Germline CDR1 and CDR2: DFQATT and SNEGSKA (reference sequence).

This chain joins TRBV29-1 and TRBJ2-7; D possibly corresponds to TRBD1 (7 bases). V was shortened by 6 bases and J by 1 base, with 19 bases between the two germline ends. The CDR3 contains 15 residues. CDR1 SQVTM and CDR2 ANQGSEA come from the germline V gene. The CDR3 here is CSVNRQGGGSYEQYF. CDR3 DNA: TGCAGCGTGAATAGACAGGGAGGAGGATCCTACGAGCAGTACTTC.

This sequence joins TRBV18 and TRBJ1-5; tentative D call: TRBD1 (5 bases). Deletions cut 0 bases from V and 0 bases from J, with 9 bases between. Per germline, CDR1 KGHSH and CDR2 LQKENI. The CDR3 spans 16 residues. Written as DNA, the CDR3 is TGTGCCAGCTCACCACCGCGAGGGGATAGCAATCAGCCCCAGCATTTT. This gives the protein CASSPPRGDSNQPQHF. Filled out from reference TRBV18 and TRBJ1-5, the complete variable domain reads NAGVMQNPRHLVRRRGQEARLRCSPMKGHSHVYWYRQLPEEGLKFMVYLQKENIIDESGMPKERFSAEFPKEGPSILRIQQVVRGDSAAYFCASSPPRGDSNQPQHFGDGTRLSIL.

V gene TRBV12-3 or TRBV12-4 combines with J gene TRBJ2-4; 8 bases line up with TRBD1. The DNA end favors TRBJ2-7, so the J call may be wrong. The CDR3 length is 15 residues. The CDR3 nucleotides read TGTGCCAGCAGTTTTCGTAAACAGGGGGGCTACGAGCAGTACTTC. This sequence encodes CASSFRKQGGYEQYF.

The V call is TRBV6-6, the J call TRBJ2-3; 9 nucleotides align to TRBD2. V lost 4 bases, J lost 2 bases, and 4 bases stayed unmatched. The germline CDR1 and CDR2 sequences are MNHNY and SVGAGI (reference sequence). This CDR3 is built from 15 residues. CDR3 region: CASSFIAGATDTQYF. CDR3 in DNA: TGTGCCAGCAGTTTCATAGCGGGGGCCACAGATACGCAGTATTTT.

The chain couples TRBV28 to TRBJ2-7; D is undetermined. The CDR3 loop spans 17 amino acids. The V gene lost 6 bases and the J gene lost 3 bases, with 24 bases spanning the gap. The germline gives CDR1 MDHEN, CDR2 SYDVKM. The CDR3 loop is CASSRLSLGQRIYEQYF. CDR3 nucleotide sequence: TGTGCCAGCAGCCGACTGTCCCTCGGGCAGAGGATCTACGAGCAGTACTTC.

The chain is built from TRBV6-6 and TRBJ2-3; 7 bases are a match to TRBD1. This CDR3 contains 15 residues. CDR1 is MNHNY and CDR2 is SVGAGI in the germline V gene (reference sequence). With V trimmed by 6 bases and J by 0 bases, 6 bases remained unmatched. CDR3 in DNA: TGTGCCAGCAGAAACACAGGGGTTAGCACAGATACGCAGTATTTT. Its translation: CASRNTGVSTDTQYF.

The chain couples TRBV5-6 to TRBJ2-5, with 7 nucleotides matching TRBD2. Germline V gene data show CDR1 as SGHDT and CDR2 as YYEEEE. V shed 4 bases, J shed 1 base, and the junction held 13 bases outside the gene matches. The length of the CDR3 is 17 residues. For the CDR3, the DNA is TGTGCCAGCAGCCCCTACTTGGGCGGGGGACGCCAAGAGACCCAGTACTTC. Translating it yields CASSPYLGGGRQETQYF.

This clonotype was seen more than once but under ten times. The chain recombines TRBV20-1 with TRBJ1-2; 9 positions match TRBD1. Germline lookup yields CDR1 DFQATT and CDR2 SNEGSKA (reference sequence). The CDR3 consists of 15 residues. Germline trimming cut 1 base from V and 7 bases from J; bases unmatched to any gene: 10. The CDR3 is CSARAGTGRLRGYTF. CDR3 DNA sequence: TGCAGTGCTAGAGCTGGGACAGGGCGTTTACGTGGCTACACCTTC.

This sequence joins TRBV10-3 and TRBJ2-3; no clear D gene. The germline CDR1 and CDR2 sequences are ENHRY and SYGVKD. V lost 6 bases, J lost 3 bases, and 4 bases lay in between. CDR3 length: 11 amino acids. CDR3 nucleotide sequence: TGTGCCATCAGGGCTACAGATACGCAGTATTTT. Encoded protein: CAIRATDTQYF.

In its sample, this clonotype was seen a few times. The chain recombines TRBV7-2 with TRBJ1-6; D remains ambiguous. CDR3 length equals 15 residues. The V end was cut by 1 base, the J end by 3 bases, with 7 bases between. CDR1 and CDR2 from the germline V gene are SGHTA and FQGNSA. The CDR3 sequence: CASSLGPNYNSPLHF. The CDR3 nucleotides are TGTGCCAGCAGCTTAGGACCCAACTATAATTCACCCCTCCACTTT.